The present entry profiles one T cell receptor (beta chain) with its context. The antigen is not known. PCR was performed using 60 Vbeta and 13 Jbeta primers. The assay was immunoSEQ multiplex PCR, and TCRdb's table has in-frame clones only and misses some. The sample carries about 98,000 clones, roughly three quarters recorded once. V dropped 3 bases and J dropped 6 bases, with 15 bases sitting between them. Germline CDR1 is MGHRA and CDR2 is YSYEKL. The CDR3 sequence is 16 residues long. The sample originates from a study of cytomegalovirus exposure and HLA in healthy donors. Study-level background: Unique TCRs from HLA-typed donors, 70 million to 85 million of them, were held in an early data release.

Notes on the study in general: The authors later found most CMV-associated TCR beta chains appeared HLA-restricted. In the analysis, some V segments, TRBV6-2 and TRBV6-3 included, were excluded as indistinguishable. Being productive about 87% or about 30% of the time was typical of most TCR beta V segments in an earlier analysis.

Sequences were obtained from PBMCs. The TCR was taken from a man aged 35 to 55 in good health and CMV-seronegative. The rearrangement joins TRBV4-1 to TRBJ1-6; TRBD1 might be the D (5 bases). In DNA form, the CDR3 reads TGCGCCAGCAGCCAGCACAAGGGGTTCTCTAATTCACCCCTCCACTTT. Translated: CASSQHKGFSNSPLHF.